What follows are 9 T cell receptor beta chains derived from one specimen sequenced in a study of shared clonotypes between healthy human individuals. Naivety among CD8 cells was defined by CD45RO negativity and positive CCR7 selection, thereby excluding terminally differentiated effector memory CD45RA+ cells. Repertoires were generated with immunoSEQ multiplex PCR, while TCRdb's copy carries only in-frame clones and drops some. The table has about 2.1 million clones, about 92% seen once. The sequenced sample consisted of naive CD8+ T cells from PBMCs. All receptors derive from a man aged 18 to 30 in good health. Some clones in this sample may be carry-over from other donors' samples.

Regarding this clone: The sample holds other DNA sequences that translate to the same CDR3. The gene calls are TRBV6-5 and TRBJ2-2; 8 bases fit TRBD1. V lost 6 bases, J lost 7 bases, and 4 bases stayed unmatched. This CDR3 comprises 13 residues. The germline CDR1 and CDR2 sequences are MNHEY and SVGAGI. The CDR3 protein is CASRQGAGGELFF. In DNA, the CDR3 is TGTGCCAGCAGGCAGGGGGCTGGCGGGGAGCTGTTTTTT.

Notes on this clone: Other DNA sequences of this sample code for an identical CDR3. The chain employs TRBV27 and TRBJ1-1, with D perhaps TRBD1 (6 bases). V dropped 6 bases and J dropped 1 base, with 9 bases sitting between them. Germline CDR1 and CDR2: MNHEY and SMNVEV (reference sequence). This CDR3 is 13 amino acids long. This chain's CDR3 is CASRLQGNTEAFF. In nucleotides, the CDR3 is TGTGCCAGCAGATTACAGGGGAACACTGAAGCTTTCTTT.

The rearrangement uses TRBV4-3 and TRBJ2-7, with unresolved D. The CDR3 runs to 15 residues. V lost 0 bases to trimming and J lost 1 base, with 10 bases between them. The germline V gene encodes CDR1 LGHNA and CDR2 YSLEER. CDR3 DNA: TGCGCCAGCAGCCAAGAAGGTCGTAGGTCCTACGAGCAGTACTTC. It encodes CASSQEGRRSYEQYF.

V and J are TRBV5-1 and TRBJ2-5; D possibly corresponds to TRBD1 (6 bases). From germline, CDR1 is SGHRS and CDR2 YFSETQ. V was pared by 0 bases and J by 3 bases, with 21 bases between. There are 18 residues in the CDR3. CDR3 nucleotides: TGCGCCAGCAGCTTGGCCCGCGGGCTGGGGGCCACTGAAGAGACCCAGTACTTC. Residues: CASSLARGLGATEETQYF.

V and J are TRBV4-3 and TRBJ1-5; D gene unclear. Germline V gene data show CDR1 as LGHNA and CDR2 as YSLEER. V lost 2 bases, J lost 0 bases, and 8 bases lay in between. This CDR3 region has 15 residues. Here the CDR3 reads CASSQFYSSNQPQHF. The CDR3 DNA follows: TGCGCCAGCAGCCAATTTTACAGTAGCAATCAGCCCCAGCATTTT.

A single count supports this clone. J is TRBJ2-1 and V is TRBV5-1, with D perhaps matching TRBD1 or TRBD2 (5 bases each). This CDR3 is built from 14 residues. CDR1 and CDR2 from the germline V gene are SGHRS and YFSETQ. V lost 0 bases and J lost 9, with 13 bases in between. CDR3 in amino acids: CASSLVNGAVEQFF. The CDR3 DNA sequence: TGCGCCAGCAGCTTGGTCAACGGGGCAGTTGAGCAGTTCTTC.

The V gene is TRBV10-1, the J gene TRBJ1-1; a weak D match, TRBD1 (6 bases). Looked up from germline, CDR1 is WNHNN and CDR2 is SYGVQD (reference sequence). The V end lost 8 bases, the J end lost 3 bases, and 19 bases lay between the germline ends. The CDR3 is 15 amino acids. The DNA for the CDR3 is TGCGCCAGCCGCCCCTTTGTGGGGGCGGACACTGAAGCTTTCTTT. It translates to CASRPFVGADTEAFF.

The chain links TRBV7-9 to TRBJ2-5; 10 bases are a match to TRBD1. J was trimmed by 3 bases and V by 6 bases; bases with no gene match: 4. Germline CDR1 is SEHNR and CDR2 is FQNEAQ (reference sequence). The CDR3 covers 14 residues. The CDR3 loop is CASRSGQGKETQYF. CDR3 sequence (DNA): TGTGCCAGCAGATCGGGACAGGGGAAAGAGACCCAGTACTTC.

This chain uses TRBV29-1 with TRBJ1-4, with D perhaps matching TRBD1 (6 bases). V lost 2 bases and J lost 8, with 12 bases in between. The CDR3 is 13 residues long. Germline values: CDR1 SQVTM, CDR2 ANQGSEA. In nucleotides, the CDR3 is TGCAGCGTTGAATCGACAGGTGGGGAAAAACTGTTTTTT. Its translation: CSVESTGGEKLFF. Using reference TRBV29-1 and TRBJ1-4 for the parts outside the CDR3, the full variable domain is SAVISQKPSRDICQRGTSLTIQCQVDSQVTMMFWYRQQPGQSLTLIATANQGSEATYESGFVIDKFPISRPNLTFSTLTVSNMSPEDSSIYLCSVESTGGEKLFFGSGTQLSVL.